Given below is one TCR beta chain in context. These data belong to a study of neoadjuvant anti-PD-1 for oral cavity cancer. Turning to the study itself: Most patients had three to four biweekly doses of 3 mg/kg nivolumab before resection. Non-progressing patients received a fourth nivolumab dose near day 43, then surgery on days 50-56.

Indicated time point: after neoadjuvant nivolumab, at surgical resection. Stage II-IVA oral cavity squamous cell carcinoma was new and untreated by systemic or radiation therapy. The CDR3 length is 15 residues. Germline values: CDR1 SGHNT, CDR2 YENEEA. Deletions cut 5 bases from V and 2 bases from J, with 12 bases between. Produced via immunoSEQ multiplex PCR; TCRdb's table is partial and in-frame only. Of around 35,000 clones in the sample, approximately 40% were seen once. J is TRBJ2-2 and V is TRBV11-3; D possibly corresponds to TRBD1 (6 bases). The sequenced sample was tumor tissue, obtained after nivolumab (anti-PD-1) treatment. This TCR derives from a person aged 35 to 85 with oral cavity squamous cell carcinoma. CDR3 loop: CASSPGHLNTGELFF. The CDR3, as DNA: TGTGCCAGCAGCCCGGGACACTTAAACACCGGGGAGCTGTTTTTT.